One sample yielded the 25 T cell receptor beta chains listed below, sequenced in a study of OX40 agonist ivuxolimab in advanced cancers. This table comes from immunoSEQ multiplex PCR, and its TCRdb copy is limited to in-frame clones, with some not included. The table has 75,000 to 100,000 clones, 90% seen once. The input for sequencing was CD4+ or CD8+ T cells sorted from blood, taken in a trial of the OX40 agonist ivuxolimab. These TCRs come from an adult with an advanced solid tumor such as melanoma, head and neck, liver or kidney cancer.

This rearrangement joins TRBV5-6 to TRBJ2-3; possible D gene TRBD2, 6 bases. Germline V CDR1 and CDR2: SGHDT, YYEEEE. The CDR3 runs to 16 residues. The V and J ends lost 1 base and 2 bases respectively, with 14 bases between them. CDR3 residues: CASSLTGTDDTDTQYF. Written as DNA, the CDR3 is TGTGCCAGCAGCTTGACCGGGACTGATGACACAGATACGCAGTATTTT.

The chain has TRBV15 and TRBJ1-3, with D maybe TRBD1 (5 bases). Germline assignment: CDR1 LNHNV and CDR2 YYDKDF (reference sequence). The CDR3 has 17 amino acids. V gave up 2 bases and J gave up 0 bases, with 14 bases separating them. The CDR3 loop is CATSRSLDKSSGNTIYF. The CDR3 DNA reads as TGTGCCACCAGCAGATCTCTGGACAAGAGCTCTGGAAACACCATATATTTT.

This rearrangement joins TRBV5-4 to TRBJ2-7; 9 nucleotides match TRBD2. Germline lookup yields CDR1 SGHNT and CDR2 YYREEE (reference sequence). After removal of 4 bases from V and 6 bases from J, the junction contained 14 bases not matched to a gene. The length of the CDR3 is 16 residues. CDR3 coding DNA: TGTGCCAGCAGCCAAGATCCAATAGCGGGAGTGACCGAGCAGTACTTC. The encoded protein is CASSQDPIAGVTEQYF.

The J gene is TRBJ2-2, the V gene TRBV6-6; perhaps TRBD2 as D (6 bases). Germline V gene data show CDR1 as MNHNY and CDR2 as SVGAGI (reference sequence). V shed 3 bases and J shed 6 bases, with 14 bases lying between them. The CDR3 covers 15 residues. The CDR3 DNA follows: TGTGCCAGCAGTTATGGCGGGGAACGCGCCGGGGAGCTGTTTTTT. Amino acids: CASSYGGERAGELFF.

V is TRBV7-2 and J is TRBJ1-5; tentatively, D is TRBD1 (5 bases). This CDR3 spans 18 amino acids. Germline CDR1 reads SGHTA; CDR2 reads FQGNSA. The V gene lost 5 bases and the J gene lost 7 bases, with 27 bases spanning the gap. DNA for the CDR3: TGTGCCAGCAGCCTCTCCGGGGGAGGGTACGTCGAAAGCCAGCCCCAGCATTTT. This gives the protein CASSLSGGGYVESQPQHF.

The chain carries TRBV7-2 and TRBJ2-7; 9 bases agree with TRBD1. CDR1 is SGHTA and CDR2 is FQGNSA in the germline V gene. V lost 5 bases to trimming and J lost 0 bases; unmatched junction nucleotides: 5. The CDR3 covers 15 residues. The DNA of the CDR3 is TGTGCCAGCAGCGTGGGACAGGGAGGCTCCTACGAGCAGTACTTC. Residues: CASSVGQGGSYEQYF.

This clone has just one count. The chain joins TRBV7-3 to TRBJ2-7, with 10 bases matching TRBD2. Germline loops: CDR1 SGHTA, CDR2 FQGTGA. The CDR3 has 15 residues. V gave up 0 bases and J gave up 6 bases; unmatched junction bases: 5. As DNA, the CDR3 is TGTGCCAGCAGCTTAACGTCTCTAGCGGGAGCCGAGCAGTACTTC. Translated: CASSLTSLAGAEQYF.

This chain uses TRBV18 with TRBJ1-2; D perhaps matches TRBD1 (5 bases). This CDR3 is built from 14 residues. Germline assignment: CDR1 KGHSH and CDR2 LQKENI. V was clipped by 3 bases and J by 6 bases, with 14 bases between them. CDR3 bases: TGTGCCAGCTCACCGGGCAGGGAGGGGAATGGCTACACCTTC. It encodes CASSPGREGNGYTF.

The V and J genes are TRBV28 and TRBJ1-5; no firm D call. This CDR3 is built from 17 residues. Germline assignment: CDR1 MDHEN and CDR2 SYDVKM. Trimming cost V 2 bases and J 0 bases, with 14 bases left between them. CDR3 loop: CASSLTVTFYSNQPQHF. The CDR3 DNA reads TGTGCCAGCAGTTTAACCGTCACATTTTATAGCAATCAGCCCCAGCATTTT.

V usage is TRBV7-9 and J usage is TRBJ2-7, with 12 bases fitting TRBD2. Germline CDR1 and CDR2: SEHNR and FQNEAQ (reference sequence). J was trimmed by 2 bases and V by 5 bases; bases with no gene match: 4. The CDR3 has 15 amino acids. CDR3 protein: CASSIRTSGTYEQYF. The CDR3 nucleotides are TGTGCCAGCAGCATCCGGACTAGCGGGACCTACGAGCAGTACTTC.

This chain links TRBV29-1 with TRBJ2-2; possibly TRBD2 for D (5 bases). The CDR3 runs to 12 residues. CDR1 and CDR2 (germline): SQVTM, ANQGSEA. Trimming took off 7 bases at V and 6 bases at J, with 12 bases between the two ends. CDR3 residues: CSAAAGAGELFF. The DNA for the CDR3 is TGCAGCGCCGCCGCGGGTGCCGGGGAGCTGTTTTTT.

The chain is built from TRBV12-5 and TRBJ2-7, with no clear D. The V gene lost 4 bases and the J gene lost 2 bases, with 12 bases spanning the gap. CDR3 length equals 14 residues. The germline V gene has CDR1 LGHNT and CDR2 FRNRAP. The CDR3 nucleotides read TGTGCTAGTGGTTCACGCCCCTTAACCTACGAGCAGTACTTC. Translated, it gives CASGSRPLTYEQYF.

This clone appeared a few times. The V call is TRBV7-2, the J call TRBJ1-5; D is ambiguous. The CDR3 runs to 16 residues. Germline V gene lookup returns CDR1 SGHTA and CDR2 FQGNSA. V lost 3 bases and J 0 bases, leaving 12 bases between the germline ends. The CDR3 coding sequence is TGTGCCAGCAGCTTCGATACGCTATATAGCAATCAGCCCCAGCATTTT. Translating it yields CASSFDTLYSNQPQHF. The full variable domain, completed using reference TRBV7-2 and TRBJ1-5, is GAGVSQSPSNKVTEKGKDVELRCDPISGHTALYWYRQSLGQGLEFLIYFQGNSAPDKSGLPSDRFSAERTGGSVSTLTIQRTQQEDSAVYLCASSFDTLYSNQPQHFGDGTRLSIL.

Here the CDR3 DNA reads TGTGCCAGCAGCCCCGTCCGAGGCCGTACGAGGACTAATGAAAAACTGTTTTTT. It encodes CASSPVRGRTRTNEKLFF. The chain has TRBV9 and TRBJ1-4; D remains ambiguous. The germline gives CDR1 SGDLS, CDR2 YYNGEE. With 4 bases removed from V and 2 bases from J, the gap between germline ends came to 21 bases. This CDR3 is 18 amino acids long.

The sample holds a few counts of this clone. The chain links TRBV27 to TRBJ1-1; D gene unclear. Germline assignment: CDR1 MNHEY and CDR2 SMNVEV (reference sequence). CDR3 length equals 13 residues. V gave up 2 bases and J gave up 4 bases, with 8 bases separating them. The CDR3 DNA is TGTGCCAGCAGTTTACTGGGGAGCACTGAAGCTTTCTTT. This gives the protein CASSLLGSTEAFF.

The genes are TRBV15 and TRBJ1-5; maybe TRBD1 (6 bases). V lost 3 bases, J lost 0 bases, and 18 bases lay in between. The germline V gene encodes CDR1 LNHNV and CDR2 YYDKDF (reference sequence). The CDR3 extends over 18 amino acids. The CDR3 region has the DNA TGTGCCACCAGCAGCCCCCCGGACAGTAGGTATAGCAATCAGCCCCAGCATTTT. Protein sequence: CATSSPPDSRYSNQPQHF.

V and J are TRBV4-3 and TRBJ2-5, with D perhaps matching TRBD2 (5 bases). CDR1 and CDR2 (germline): LGHNA, YSLEER. Between the trimmed V and J ends, which lost 0 bases and 5 bases, there was a span of 16 bases. The CDR3 runs 16 residues. In DNA form, the CDR3 reads TGCGCCAGCAGCCAAGATCTGTCCAGGCGAGGGGAGACCCAGTACTTC. This gives the protein CASSQDLSRRGETQYF.

The V call is TRBV6-1, the J call TRBJ1-4; no clear D. The CDR3 extends over 14 amino acids. Germline CDR1 reads MNHNS; CDR2 reads SASEGT. The V end was cut by 2 bases, the J end by 8 bases, with 12 bases between. The CDR3 DNA reads TGTGCCAGCAGTGAACAACCTAATCGGGAAAAACTGTTTTTT. Amino acid sequence: CASSEQPNREKLFF.

The chain recombines TRBV27 with TRBJ1-5; possibly TRBD1 for D (5 bases). Germline CDR1 and CDR2: MNHEY and SMNVEV (reference sequence). The CDR3 extends over 15 amino acids. Trimming removed 5 bases from V and 10 bases from J, with 21 bases in between. CDR3 DNA: TGTGCCAGCAGTCCCCGACAGCTACGGGGCGAACCCCAGCATTTT. Translating it yields CASSPRQLRGEPQHF.

This clone appeared a single time. CDR3 protein: CASSPQLSRLPDTQYF. In nucleotides, the CDR3 is TGTGCCAGCTCACCCCAGTTGAGTCGTTTACCAGATACGCAGTATTTT. The chain has TRBV18 and TRBJ2-3; D not certain. CDR3 length equals 16 residues. Germline V gives CDR1 KGHSH, CDR2 LQKENI. Between the trimmed V and J ends, which lost 3 bases and 4 bases, there was a span of 17 bases.

The rearrangement links TRBV4-2 to TRBJ2-2, with unresolved D. In germline, CDR1 is LGHNA, CDR2 YNFKEQ. Trimming cost V 0 bases and J 2 bases, with 7 bases left between them. The CDR3 is 15 residues long. The CDR3 is CASSQERANTGELFF. CDR3 sequence (DNA): TGTGCCAGCAGCCAAGAAAGGGCAAACACCGGGGAGCTGTTTTTT.

This chain uses TRBV19 with TRBJ2-7; weak D call: TRBD2 (6 bases). CDR1 and CDR2 (germline): LNHDA, SQIVND (reference sequence). The CDR3 has 14 amino acids. Trimming removed 3 bases at V and 2 bases at J, with 11 bases between. In nucleotides, the CDR3 is TGTGCCAGTAGTATCTTCGGGGGAGCCTACGAGCAGTACTTC. This encodes CASSIFGGAYEQYF.

This clone was detected a few times. The gene calls are TRBV5-1 and TRBJ2-5, with 7 bases that match TRBD1. The CDR3 length is 14 residues. V gave up 4 bases and J gave up 4 bases; unmatched junction bases: 7. Germline V gene data show CDR1 as SGHRS and CDR2 as YFSETQ. The CDR3 DNA sequence: TGCGCCAGCAGCATTACAGGGGTCCGAGAGACCCAGTACTTC. Protein product: CASSITGVRETQYF.

The table lists this clone with a count of one. The chain recombines TRBV4-3 with TRBJ2-3, with D possibly TRBD1 on 5 matching bases. The V gene's germline CDR1 is LGHNA and CDR2 YSLEER. V was cut by 0 bases and J by 1 base, with 8 bases left in between. This CDR3 has 15 amino acids. In nucleotides, the CDR3 is TGCGCCAGCAGCCAAGAAGGCAGGGGCACAGATACGCAGTATTTT. Protein sequence: CASSQEGRGTDTQYF.

The chain links TRBV9 to TRBJ1-5; D not resolved. The germline gives CDR1 SGDLS, CDR2 YYNGEE. The V and J ends lost 0 bases and 4 bases respectively, with 5 bases between them. The CDR3 is 13 residues long. The CDR3 region has the DNA TGTGCCAGCAGCGTAGACGGGAATCAGCCCCAGCATTTT. Translation gives CASSVDGNQPQHF.